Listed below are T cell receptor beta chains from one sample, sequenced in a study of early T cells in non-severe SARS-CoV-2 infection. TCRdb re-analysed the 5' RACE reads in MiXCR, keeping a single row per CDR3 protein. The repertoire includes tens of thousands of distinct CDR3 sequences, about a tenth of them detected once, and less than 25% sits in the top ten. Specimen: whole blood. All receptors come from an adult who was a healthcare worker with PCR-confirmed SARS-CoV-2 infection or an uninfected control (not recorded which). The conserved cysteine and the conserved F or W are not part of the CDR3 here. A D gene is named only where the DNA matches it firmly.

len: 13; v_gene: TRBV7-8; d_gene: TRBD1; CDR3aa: ASSEGQISGNTIY
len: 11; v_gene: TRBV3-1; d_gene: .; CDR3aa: ASSQVTETEAF
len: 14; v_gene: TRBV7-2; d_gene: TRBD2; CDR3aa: ASSSGLAGGRKTQY
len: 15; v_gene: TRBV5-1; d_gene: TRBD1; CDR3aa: ASSRGQPGSGANVLT
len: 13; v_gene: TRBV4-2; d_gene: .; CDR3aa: ASSLQAGANTEAF
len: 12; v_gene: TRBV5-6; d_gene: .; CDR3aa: ASSLARDYNEQF
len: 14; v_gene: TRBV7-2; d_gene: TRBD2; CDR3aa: ASSLVPAGGQDTQY
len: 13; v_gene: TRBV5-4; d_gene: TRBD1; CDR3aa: ASSSADRGKNTIY
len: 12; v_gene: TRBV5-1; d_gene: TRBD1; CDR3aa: ASRLGTANTEAF
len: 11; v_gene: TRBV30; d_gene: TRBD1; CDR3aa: AWSPDRGYGYT
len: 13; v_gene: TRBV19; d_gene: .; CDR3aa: ASSRTVSSNQPQH
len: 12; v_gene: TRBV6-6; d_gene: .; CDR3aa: ASSYSMGTNTIY
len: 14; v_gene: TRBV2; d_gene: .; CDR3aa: ASSEGIFRSYYEQY
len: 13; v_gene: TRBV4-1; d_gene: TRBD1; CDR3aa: ASSRGTGPYNEQF
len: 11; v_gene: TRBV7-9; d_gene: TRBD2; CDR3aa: ASKEGLGNEQF
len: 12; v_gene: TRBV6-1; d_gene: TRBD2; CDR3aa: ASGGTSGEVEQY
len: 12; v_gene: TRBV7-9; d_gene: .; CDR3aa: ASSPPTANTEAF
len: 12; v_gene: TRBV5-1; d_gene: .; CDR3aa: ASSGGADSYEQY
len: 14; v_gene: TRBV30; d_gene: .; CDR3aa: AWSDLGFFSGNTIY
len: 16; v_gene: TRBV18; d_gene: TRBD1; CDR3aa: ASSPNPGTGGPQREQY
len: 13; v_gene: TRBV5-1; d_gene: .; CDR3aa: ASSPEGGMNTEAF
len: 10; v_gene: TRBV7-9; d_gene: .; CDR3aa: AILTFTGELF
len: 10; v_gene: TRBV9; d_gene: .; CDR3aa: ASSVEGYGYT
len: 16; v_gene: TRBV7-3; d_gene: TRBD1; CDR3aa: ARPRDRDLMSSYNEQF
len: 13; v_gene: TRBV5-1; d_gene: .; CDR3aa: ASSLEGGNQETQY
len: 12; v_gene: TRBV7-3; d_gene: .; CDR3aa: ASSLTLNTGELF
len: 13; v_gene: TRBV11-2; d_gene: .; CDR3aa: ASSLGLQVQETQY
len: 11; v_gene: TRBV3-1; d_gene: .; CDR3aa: ASGKGPPYEQY